This T cell receptor beta chain was found in a study of blood T cell repertoires in COVID-19. Study-wide background: Both acute and convalescent COVID-19 samples were obtained from the United States, Italy and Spain. The analysed material was cDNA or gDNA that came from T cells, B-cell-depleted T cells, or PBMCs.

Per the authors' pipeline: Estimation of nucleated cell counts was performed using reference gene primer amplification. Assay used: immunoSEQ multiplex PCR; TCRdb lists only in-frame clones, some missing. The V and J calls and the clone size are those of that table, but D and trimming were determined from the DNA. The data contain 250,000 or so clones, around 86% of them seen just once; the ten biggest clones take up approximately 2%. This CDR3 is 14 amino acids long. The V gene lost 1 base and the J gene lost 0 bases, with 6 bases spanning the gap. Germline V CDR1 and CDR2: SGHAT, FQNNGV. The specimen sequenced was peripheral blood. This clonotype originated in a young man who had recovered from COVID-19. The genes are TRBV11-2 and TRBJ1-1; no reliable D call. The CDR3 DNA reads as TGTGCCAGCAGCTTAGTGGCCTTGAACACTGAAGCTTTCTTT. Translation: CASSLVALNTEAFF.